The sequence of this TCR beta chain was determined in a study of blood T cell repertoires in COVID-19. Overall study: From the United States, Italy and Spain came samples of acute and convalescent COVID-19.

Libraries were prepared by immunoSEQ multiplex PCR; TCRdb keeps only in-frame clonotypes and omits some of them. The profile covers around 150,000 clones, with 89% appearing a single time and 2.5% to 3.5% taken by the ten largest. This clone came up a few times. This CDR3 contains 17 residues. The V gene end was trimmed by 3 bases and the J gene end by 5 bases; junction bases not matched to a gene: 12. Per the germline V gene, CDR1 is DFQATT and CDR2 is SNEGSKA (reference sequence). This clonotype originated in a man aged 60 to 75 with acute or convalescent COVID-19. The sequencing sample was made of peripheral blood. The chain links TRBV20-1 to TRBJ2-1, with 11 bases lining up with TRBD2. The chain's CDR3 is CSASRGRLAGSNNEQFF. The CDR3 DNA sequence: TGCAGTGCTAGTAGGGGGAGACTAGCGGGGTCTAACAATGAGCAGTTCTTC.